This T cell receptor beta chain was identified during a study of T cell repertoires in cytomegalovirus infection. Overall study context: Public TCR beta signatures indicated both CMV infection and matching HLA type. Whole-study results and caveats: It was HLA-C-restricted CMV-specific TCR beta clonotypes that dominated the response ex vivo. Frequencies of public TCR beta families were cumulated, and this identified carriers of CMV plus the relevant HLA.

Concerning this clonotype: What it binds is unknown.

V was shortened by 5 bases and J by 7 bases, with 12 bases between the two germline ends. The CDR3 spans 13 residues. Germline CDR1 is SGHNT and CDR2 is YENEEA. TCRdb processed the reads anew with MiXCR; each CDR3 protein has one entry. The data show around 180,000 distinct CDR3 sequences, under 30% seen once. Sequences were obtained from PBMCs. V usage is TRBV11-3 and J usage is TRBJ2-1, with D possibly being TRBD1 (6 bases). The sequence derives from a human donor in good health (CMV status not recorded). Some clones in this sample may be carry-over from other donors' samples. The CDR3 here is CASSQGSRNEQFF. DNA for the CDR3: TGTGCCAGCAGCCAGGGGTCCAGGAATGAGCAGTTCTTC. The full variable domain, its missing parts supplied by reference TRBV11-3 and TRBJ2-1, is EAGVVQSPRYKIIEKKQPVAFWCNPISGHNTLYWYLQNLGQGPELLIRYENEEAVDDSQLPKDRFSAERLKGVDSTLKIQPAELGDSAVYLCASSQGSRNEQFFGPGTRLTVL.